The 9 T cell receptor beta chains below come from one sample, sequenced in a study of graft-versus-host responses after intestinal transplantation. Only in-frame clones appear in the TCRdb table, and some are missing; sequencing was by immunoSEQ multiplex PCR. There are roughly 80,000 clones in the sample; around 92% occur only once, and 0.65% to 0.75% lies in the top ten. The sample here was PBMCs, taken 98 days after intestinal transplantation. Every receptor here comes from a human patient who received an intestinal transplant, so some T cells may come from the graft donor.

The rearrangement joins TRBV19 to TRBJ2-1; TRBD2 matches 13 bases. The CDR3 runs 17 residues. Trimming took 4 bases from V and 5 from J; bases not matched to a gene: 8. CDR1 and CDR2 from the germline V gene are LNHDA and SQIVND (reference sequence). The CDR3 DNA follows: TGTGCCAGTAGTAACCAAGGACTAGCGGGAGCCCACAATGAGCAGTTCTTC. It translates to CASSNQGLAGAHNEQFF.

The rearrangement joins TRBV7-9 to TRBJ2-1; TRBD2 agrees at 13 bases. There are 16 residues in the CDR3. V shed 6 bases and J 9 bases; nucleotides not matched to a gene: 11. Germline loops: CDR1 SEHNR, CDR2 FQNEAQ (reference sequence). CDR3 bases: TGTGCCAGCAGATCGATGGGACTAGCGGGATTGGGTGAGCAGTTCTTC. It translates to CASRSMGLAGLGEQFF.

The chain uses TRBV19 and TRBJ1-2; no clear D gene. Germline CDR1 LNHDA, CDR2 SQIVND (reference sequence). CDR3 length: 13 residues. V was clipped by 1 base and J by 4 bases, with 7 bases between them. The CDR3 region has the DNA TGTGCCAGTAGTATAGGACTAATCTATGGCTACACCTTC. It codes for CASSIGLIYGYTF.

The V call is TRBV14, the J call TRBJ2-4; D is unresolved. Trimming removed 0 bases from V and 2 bases from J, with 8 bases in between. CDR3 length equals 15 residues. Per germline, CDR1 SGHDN and CDR2 FVKESK. CDR3 in DNA: TGTGCCAGCAGCCAAGAACAGCCACCCAAAAACATTCAGTACTTC. It codes for CASSQEQPPKNIQYF.

The rearrangement links TRBV11-2 to TRBJ2-1, with D possibly matching TRBD2 (8 bases). The V and J ends lost 3 bases and 9 bases respectively, with 18 bases between them. The CDR3 consists of 15 residues. Germline V gives CDR1 SGHAT, CDR2 FQNNGV. The chain's CDR3 is CASSFEGAGGSEQFF. The CDR3 DNA is TGTGCCAGCAGCTTCGAGGGGGCGGGAGGTTCTGAGCAGTTCTTC.

This clone was recorded only once. CDR3 DNA sequence: TGTGCCAGCAGTTCCACCCGGGAGCAGTTCTTC. Amino acid sequence: CASSSTREQFF. The rearrangement uses TRBV28 and TRBJ2-1; no reliable D call. The CDR3 has 11 residues. V lost 4 bases and J 10 bases, leaving 8 bases between the germline ends. CDR1 is MDHEN and CDR2 is SYDVKM in the germline V gene.

This sequence joins TRBV6-5 and TRBJ2-3; D is unclear. This CDR3 region has 15 residues. Germline V gene data show CDR1 as MNHEY and CDR2 as SVGAGI. Trimming took 3 bases from V and 1 from J, leaving 11 bases between them. The CDR3 is CASSYNSRRTDTQYF. In nucleotides, the CDR3 is TGTGCCAGCAGTTATAATTCCCGGCGCACAGATACGCAGTATTTT.

V is TRBV20-1 and J is TRBJ2-7; D remains unclear. CDR3 length: 11 residues. Germline V gene lookup returns CDR1 DFQATT and CDR2 SNEGSKA (reference sequence). V dropped 0 bases and J dropped 3 bases, with 3 bases sitting between them. CDR3 in amino acids: CSAREDYEQYF. The CDR3, as DNA: TGCAGTGCTAGAGAGGACTACGAGCAGTACTTC.

The chain is built from TRBV5-1 and TRBJ2-1; tentative D call: TRBD1 (7 bases). V gave up 6 bases and J gave up 0 bases, with 13 bases separating them. The CDR3 is made up of 15 amino acids. Per the germline V gene, CDR1 is SGHRS and CDR2 is YFSETQ. The CDR3 coding sequence is TGCGCCAGCATCAGGGGGGAAGGCTCCTACAATGAGCAGTTCTTC. Protein: CASIRGEGSYNEQFF.